Below are 29 T cell receptor beta chains sequenced from a single sample in a study of blood T cell repertoires in COVID-19. Clones were read by immunoSEQ multiplex PCR, and TCRdb kept only the in-frame ones, dropping some. The sample includes nearly 110,000 clones, 76% of them seen just once. The specimen was peripheral blood. The receptor source for this set is a man older than 75 with COVID-19, enrolled during active disease.

V gene TRBV3-1 (or the pseudogene TRBV3-2) combines with J gene TRBJ2-7, with 10 positions matching TRBD2. J lost 7 bases, V lost 10 bases, and 25 bases had no gene match. Germline values: CDR1 LGHDT, CDR2 YNNKEL (reference sequence). This CDR3 has 18 amino acids. CDR3 region: CANTQGKYLQSGRGEQYF. The CDR3 DNA reads as TGTGCCAACACACAGGGGAAATACCTTCAGAGCGGGAGGGGAGAGCAGTACTTC.

The V call is TRBV5-1, the J call TRBJ2-5; 10 bases line up with TRBD1. This CDR3 comprises 17 residues. CDR1 is SGHRS, CDR2 YFSETQ, per germline. J gave up 1 base and V 4 bases, and 10 bases lay outside the gene matches. CDR3: CASSPGQGRVSQETQYF. In nucleotides, the CDR3 is TGCGCCAGCAGCCCGGGACAGGGGAGAGTTAGCCAAGAGACCCAGTACTTC.

This chain joins TRBV27 and TRBJ2-7; D is uncertain. With 6 bases removed from V and 1 base from J, the gap between germline ends came to 13 bases. CDR3 size: 14 residues. CDR1 is MNHEY and CDR2 is SMNVEV in the germline V gene (reference sequence). CDR3 sequence reads: CASRTIRRSYEQYF. The CDR3 coding sequence is TGTGCCAGCAGAACAATCCGCAGGTCCTACGAGCAGTACTTC.

The genes are TRBV28 and TRBJ1-4, with D uncertain. The CDR3 extends over 16 amino acids. V was clipped by 4 bases and J by 4 bases, with 16 bases between them. Germline V gene sequence: CDR1 MDHEN, CDR2 SYDVKM. The CDR3 reads CASSSLSGSHNEKLFF. CDR3 sequence (DNA): TGTGCCAGCAGTTCCCTTAGCGGGAGCCATAATGAAAAACTGTTTTTT.

This chain links TRBV28 with TRBJ2-7; no reliable D call. Germline CDR1 and CDR2: MDHEN and SYDVKM. The CDR3 is 13 amino acids. V was clipped by 3 bases and J by 6 bases, with 12 bases between them. The CDR3 region has the DNA TGTGCCAGCAGTTTGGGCAGACCCTCCGAGCAGTACTTC. This translates into CASSLGRPSEQYF.

The chain employs TRBV10-2 and TRBJ1-1; unclear D gene. V gave up 5 bases and J gave up 4 bases, with 14 bases separating them. The CDR3 length is 14 residues. CDR1 and CDR2 from the germline V gene are WSHSY and SAAADI. CDR3: CASSREDTGTEAFF. Here the CDR3 DNA reads TGCGCCAGCAGTCGGGAGGATACGGGCACTGAAGCTTTCTTT.

The chain has TRBV7-2 and TRBJ2-4; D perhaps matches TRBD1 (7 bases). The CDR3 consists of 15 residues. With 1 base removed from V and 7 bases from J, the gap between germline ends came to 14 bases. Germline V gives CDR1 SGHTA, CDR2 FQGNSA. In nucleotides, the CDR3 is TGTGCCAGCAGCTTAGATTTGGCAGGGGGGAACATTCAGTACTTC. Translation: CASSLDLAGGNIQYF.

The chain couples TRBV7-9 to TRBJ1-2, with a weak D call TRBD1 (6 bases). The CDR3 sequence is 13 residues long. The V and J ends lost 5 bases and 3 bases respectively, with 10 bases between them. Germline V gene lookup returns CDR1 SEHNR and CDR2 FQNEAQ (reference sequence). CDR3 region: CASSRTADYGYTF. The CDR3 region has the DNA TGTGCCAGCAGCCGGACAGCGGACTATGGCTACACCTTC.

This chain links TRBV5-1 with TRBJ1-4; 8 nucleotides line up with TRBD1. In germline, CDR1 is SGHRS, CDR2 YFSETQ. This CDR3 spans 15 amino acids. With V trimmed by 4 bases and J by 8 bases, 10 bases remained unmatched. This CDR3 reads CASSPGSDRGEKLFF. The CDR3 DNA follows: TGCGCCAGCAGCCCCGGCAGTGACAGGGGAGAAAAACTGTTTTTT. The whole variable domain, remainder taken from reference TRBV5-1 and TRBJ1-4, is KAGVTQTPRYLIKTRGQQVTLSCSPISGHRSVSWYQQTPGQGLQFLFEYFSETQRNKGNFPGRFSGRQFSNSRSEMNVSTLELGDSALYLCASSPGSDRGEKLFFGSGTQLSVL.

This clone came up once. The chain joins TRBV28 to TRBJ2-7; 9 bases fit TRBD1. Germline trimming cut 7 bases from V and 3 bases from J; bases unmatched to any gene: 13. The germline CDR1 and CDR2 sequences are MDHEN and SYDVKM. The CDR3 is 16 residues long. CDR3 loop: CASNLFLGDRVYEQYF. In DNA form, the CDR3 reads TGTGCCAGCAACCTCTTTCTGGGGGACAGGGTCTACGAGCAGTACTTC.

This chain uses TRBV7-3 with TRBJ2-3, with a weak D call TRBD2 (5 bases). This CDR3 has 14 residues. The germline V gene has CDR1 SGHTA and CDR2 FQGTGA. V was pared by 5 bases and J by 11 bases, with 20 bases between. The CDR3 sequence is CASSPEVGQGEQYF. The CDR3 bases are TGTGCCAGCAGCCCGGAGGTGGGTCAAGGAGAGCAGTATTTT.

The rearrangement uses TRBV15 and TRBJ2-5; tentative D call: TRBD1 (5 bases). Germline loops: CDR1 LNHNV, CDR2 YYDKDF (reference sequence). V shed 0 bases and J shed 8 bases, with 13 bases lying between them. The CDR3 runs 14 residues. The CDR3 loop reads CATSRDRGGGTQYF. The CDR3 bases are TGTGCCACCAGCAGAGATAGGGGCGGCGGTACCCAGTACTTC.

The V call is TRBV25-1, the J call TRBJ1-5; D may be TRBD1 (6 bases). The CDR3 loop spans 14 amino acids. With 2 bases removed from V and 7 bases from J, the gap between germline ends came to 12 bases. Germline CDR1 MGHDK, CDR2 SYGVNS. This chain's CDR3 is CASSEAGAYQPQHF. CDR3 nucleotide sequence: TGTGCCAGCAGTGAAGCAGGGGCTTACCAGCCCCAGCATTTT.

This clone has only a few counts. The J gene is TRBJ2-7, the V gene TRBV5-8, with D perhaps TRBD1 (6 bases). V lost 4 bases to trimming and J lost 3 bases, with 14 bases between them. This CDR3 contains 14 residues. Per the germline V gene, CDR1 is SGHTS and CDR2 is YDEGEE. The CDR3 region is CASSNLGTIYEQYF. In DNA, the CDR3 is TGTGCCAGCAGCAATCTCGGGACAATCTACGAGCAGTACTTC.

V and J are TRBV5-1 and TRBJ1-3, with TRBD1 matching 8 bases. The ends lost 2 bases at V and 2 bases at J; junction bases unmatched: 6. The CDR3 contains 16 residues. Germline V CDR1 and CDR2: SGHRS, YFSETQ. The CDR3 loop reads CASSLYGQGAGNTIYF. CDR3 sequence (DNA): TGCGCCAGCAGCTTATATGGACAGGGTGCTGGAAACACCATATATTTT.

V and J are TRBV2 and TRBJ1-2, with 11 bases fitting TRBD1. Losses at the gene ends were 5 bases for V and 0 bases for J; bases not matched to a gene: 2. The CDR3 sequence is 15 residues long. Germline V CDR1 and CDR2: SNHLY, FYNNEI. The CDR3 DNA follows: TGTGCCAGCAGTCAGGGACAGGGGGCTAACTATGGCTACACCTTC. Translation: CASSQGQGANYGYTF.

This sequence joins TRBV6-5 and TRBJ2-1, with D unresolved. The germline gives CDR1 MNHEY, CDR2 SVGAGI. This CDR3 contains 13 residues. The V end was cut by 6 bases, the J end by 4 bases, with 10 bases between. CDR3 sequence reads: CASSPQLYNEQFF. The CDR3 DNA sequence: TGTGCCAGCAGCCCACAACTATACAATGAGCAGTTCTTC.

This clone showed up just a few times. The rearrangement joins TRBV7-9 to TRBJ2-7, with D tentatively TRBD2 (5 bases). CDR3 length equals 14 residues. Germline loops: CDR1 SEHNR, CDR2 FQNEAQ (reference sequence). The ends were cut back, 5 bases at V and 2 bases at J, with 13 bases in the middle. CDR3 sequence (DNA): TGTGCCAGCAGCCCAGACTATCACCCCTACGAGCAGTACTTC. Its protein is CASSPDYHPYEQYF.

This rearrangement joins TRBV6-1 to TRBJ2-1; weak D call: TRBD2 (5 bases). The CDR3 totals 15 residues. With 2 bases removed from V and 7 bases from J, the gap between germline ends came to 15 bases. Germline loops: CDR1 MNHNS, CDR2 SASEGT. The CDR3 nucleotides read TGTGCCAGCAGTGAATCGGCGGATTCGGGGAATGAGCAGTTCTTC. Translation: CASSESADSGNEQFF.

The J gene is TRBJ2-7, the V gene TRBV6-5, with D possibly being TRBD2 (5 bases). Germline V gene data show CDR1 as MNHEY and CDR2 as SVGAGI. The CDR3 consists of 13 residues. Between the trimmed V and J ends, which lost 6 bases and 9 bases, there was a span of 18 bases. CDR3 in DNA: TGTGCCAGCAGACCCGGGAAGGCAAGCCCGCAGTACTTC. Protein: CASRPGKASPQYF.

This clone appeared a few times. The CDR3 sequence is CASSPFSGSVQFF. The CDR3 nucleotides read TGTGCCAGCAGCCCTTTCTCTGGGAGTGTGCAGTTCTTC. The chain combines TRBV14 with TRBJ2-1; tentatively, D is TRBD2 (5 bases). V shed 4 bases and J shed 12 bases, with 16 bases lying between them. The CDR3 spans 13 residues. Germline V gene data show CDR1 as SGHDN and CDR2 as FVKESK.

This clone was picked up one time. The rearrangement joins TRBV2 to TRBJ1-5; D is unclear. V dropped 6 bases and J dropped 1 base, with 7 bases sitting between them. This CDR3 has 13 residues. In germline, CDR1 is SNHLY, CDR2 FYNNEI. Written as DNA, the CDR3 is TGTGCCAGCAGCGGAGAGAGCAATCAGCCCCAGCATTTT. This translates into CASSGESNQPQHF.

The rearrangement links TRBV28 to TRBJ1-3; D is unresolved. Per the germline V gene, CDR1 is MDHEN and CDR2 is SYDVKM. V lost 7 bases, J lost 1 base, and 11 bases lay in between. The CDR3 has 14 residues. DNA for the CDR3: TGTGCCAGCACCCTGGAGGATTCTGGAAACACCATATATTTT. Its protein is CASTLEDSGNTIYF.

Comment on this clone: This sample also contains other DNA sequences that code for the same CDR3. The chain uses TRBV28 and TRBJ1-2; D unclear. Germline loops: CDR1 MDHEN, CDR2 SYDVKM. CDR3 length: 13 amino acids. Trimming took off 1 base at V and 3 bases at J, with 6 bases between the two ends. CDR3 region: CASSLYEDYGYTF. The CDR3 DNA is TGTGCCAGCAGTTTATACGAGGACTATGGCTACACCTTC.

This clone occurred a few times. The V gene is TRBV18, the J gene TRBJ2-1, with 10 bases fitting TRBD1. This CDR3 region has 15 residues. Unmatched junction bases numbered 9, after V lost 4 bases and J lost 9 bases. Per germline, CDR1 KGHSH and CDR2 LQKENI. The DNA of the CDR3 is TGTGCCAGCTCACGGGACAGGGGCTTGCCTCGTGAGCAGTTCTTC. It encodes CASSRDRGLPREQFF.

This CDR3 reads CASTNSGRAPRWYF. The CDR3 DNA sequence: TGTGCCAGCACCAATAGCGGGAGGGCCCCCAGGTGGTACTTC. The V and J genes are TRBV6-5 and TRBJ2-7; 11 bases match TRBD2. Per the germline V gene, CDR1 is MNHEY and CDR2 is SVGAGI. V lost 7 bases and J lost 12; bases outside the gene matches: 14. CDR3 length: 14 residues.

The genes are TRBV18 and TRBJ2-1, with 7 positions matching TRBD2. Per germline, CDR1 KGHSH and CDR2 LQKENI. With 2 bases clipped from V and 4 bases from J, the junction kept 14 bases outside the gene matches. The length of the CDR3 is 18 residues. The DNA of the CDR3 is TGTGCCAGCTCACCAAGGTCCTTCGCGGGAGCTGAATACAATGAGCAGTTCTTC. It specifies CASSPRSFAGAEYNEQFF.

This clone came up a few times. V is TRBV2 and J is TRBJ1-5; D unclear. CDR3 length equals 12 residues. Trimming stripped 7 bases from V and 5 bases from J, with 9 bases between. CDR1 is SNHLY, CDR2 FYNNEI, per germline. The chain's CDR3 is CASTPGDQPQHF. The CDR3, as DNA: TGTGCCAGCACCCCCGGGGATCAGCCCCAGCATTTT.

The V and J genes are TRBV29-1 and TRBJ2-1; tentative D call: TRBD1 (6 bases). The V end was cut by 4 bases, the J end by 5 bases, with 15 bases between. This CDR3 region has 14 residues. The germline V gene has CDR1 SQVTM and CDR2 ANQGSEA. For the CDR3, the DNA is TGCAGCGTTGTCTCGGGACAAGGAAACAATGAGCAGTTCTTC. Amino acid sequence: CSVVSGQGNNEQFF.